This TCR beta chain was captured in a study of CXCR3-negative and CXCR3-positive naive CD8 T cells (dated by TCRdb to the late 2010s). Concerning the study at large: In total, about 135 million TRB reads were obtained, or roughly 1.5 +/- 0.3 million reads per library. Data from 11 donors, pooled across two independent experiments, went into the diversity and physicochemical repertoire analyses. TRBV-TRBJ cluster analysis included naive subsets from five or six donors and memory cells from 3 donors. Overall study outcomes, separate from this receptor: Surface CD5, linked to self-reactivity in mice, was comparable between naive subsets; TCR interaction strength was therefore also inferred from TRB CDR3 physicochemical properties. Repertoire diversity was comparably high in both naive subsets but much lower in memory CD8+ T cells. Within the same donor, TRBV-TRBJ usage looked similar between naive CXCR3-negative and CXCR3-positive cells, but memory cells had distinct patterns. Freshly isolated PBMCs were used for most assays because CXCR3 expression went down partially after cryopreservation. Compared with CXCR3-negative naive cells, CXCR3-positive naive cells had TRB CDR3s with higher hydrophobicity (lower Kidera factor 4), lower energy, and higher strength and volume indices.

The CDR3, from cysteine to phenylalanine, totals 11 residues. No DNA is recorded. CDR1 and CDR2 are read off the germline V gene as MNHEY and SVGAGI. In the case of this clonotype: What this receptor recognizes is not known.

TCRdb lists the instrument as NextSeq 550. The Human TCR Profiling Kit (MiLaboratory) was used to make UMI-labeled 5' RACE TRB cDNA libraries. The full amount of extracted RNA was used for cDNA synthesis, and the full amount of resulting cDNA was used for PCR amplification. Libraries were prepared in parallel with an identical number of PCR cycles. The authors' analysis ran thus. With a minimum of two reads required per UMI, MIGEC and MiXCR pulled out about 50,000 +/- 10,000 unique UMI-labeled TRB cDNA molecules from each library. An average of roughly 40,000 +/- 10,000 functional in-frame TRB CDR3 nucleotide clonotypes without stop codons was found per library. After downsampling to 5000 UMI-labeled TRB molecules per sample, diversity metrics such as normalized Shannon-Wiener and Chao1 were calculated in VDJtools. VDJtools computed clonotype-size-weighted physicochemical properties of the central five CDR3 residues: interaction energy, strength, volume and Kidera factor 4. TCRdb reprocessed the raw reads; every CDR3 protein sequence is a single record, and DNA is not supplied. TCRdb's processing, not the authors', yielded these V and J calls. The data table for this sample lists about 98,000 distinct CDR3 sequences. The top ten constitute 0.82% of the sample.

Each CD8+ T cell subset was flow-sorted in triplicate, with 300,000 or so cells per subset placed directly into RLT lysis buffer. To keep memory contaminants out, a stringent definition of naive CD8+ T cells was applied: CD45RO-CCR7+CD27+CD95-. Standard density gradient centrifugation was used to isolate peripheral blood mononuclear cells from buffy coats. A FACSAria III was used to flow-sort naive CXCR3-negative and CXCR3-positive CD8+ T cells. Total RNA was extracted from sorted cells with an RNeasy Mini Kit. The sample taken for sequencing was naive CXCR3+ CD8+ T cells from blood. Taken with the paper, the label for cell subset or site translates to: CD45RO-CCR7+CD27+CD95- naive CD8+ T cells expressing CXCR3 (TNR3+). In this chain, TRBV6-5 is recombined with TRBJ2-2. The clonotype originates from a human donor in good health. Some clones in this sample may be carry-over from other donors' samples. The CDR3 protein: CASTGYGELFF.